This TCR beta chain was obtained from a study of T-cell reconstitution after alpha-beta-depleted transplantation in children. Study-level results: Elevated TCRbeta diversity at day 60 was traced, in some patients, to surviving recipient T cells and thymic progenitors. Roughly two months post-transplant, alpha-beta T cells reportedly originated from several hundred graft clones that had expanded.

This clonotype appeared many times. Its antigen is unidentified. For TCRbeta, the library was prepared with unique molecular identifiers. MiXCR was run by TCRdb on the PCR reads, yielding one entry per CDR3 protein. In the table there are under 250,000 distinct CDR3 sequences, around 7% of which are singletons. CDR3 length: 14 residues. Germline V lookup: CDR1 MDHEN, CDR2 SYDVKM. Trimming shortened V by 6 bases and J by 4 bases, and 13 bases separated the two germline ends. This chain links TRBV28 with TRBJ1-5; D not certain. Specimen: PBMCs, collected before TCRalphabeta/CD19-depleted stem cell transplant. The sequence was obtained from a boy aged 2 to 10 with acute lymphoblastic leukemia, due to receive a stem cell transplant. The CDR3 reads CASRGRQPNQPQHF. In nucleotides, the CDR3 is TGTGCCAGCAGGGGTAGGCAGCCAAATCAGCCCCAGCATTTT. The variable domain in full, completed from reference TRBV28 and TRBJ1-5, reads DVKVTQSSRYLVKRTGEKVFLECVQDMDHENMFWYRQDPGLGLRLIYFSYDVKMKEKGDIPEGYSVSREKKERFSLILESASTNQTSMYLCASRGRQPNQPQHFGDGTRLSIL.